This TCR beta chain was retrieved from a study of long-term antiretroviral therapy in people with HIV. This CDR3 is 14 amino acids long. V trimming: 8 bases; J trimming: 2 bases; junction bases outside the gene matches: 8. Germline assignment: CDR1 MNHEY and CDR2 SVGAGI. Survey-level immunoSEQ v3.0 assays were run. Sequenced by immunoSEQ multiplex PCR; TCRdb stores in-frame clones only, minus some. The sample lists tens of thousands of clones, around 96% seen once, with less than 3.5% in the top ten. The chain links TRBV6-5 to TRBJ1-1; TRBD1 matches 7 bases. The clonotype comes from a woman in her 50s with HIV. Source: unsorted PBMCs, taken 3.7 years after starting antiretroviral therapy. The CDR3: CASQTRDRNTEAFF. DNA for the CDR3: TGTGCCAGCCAGACCCGGGACAGAAACACTGAAGCTTTCTTT.